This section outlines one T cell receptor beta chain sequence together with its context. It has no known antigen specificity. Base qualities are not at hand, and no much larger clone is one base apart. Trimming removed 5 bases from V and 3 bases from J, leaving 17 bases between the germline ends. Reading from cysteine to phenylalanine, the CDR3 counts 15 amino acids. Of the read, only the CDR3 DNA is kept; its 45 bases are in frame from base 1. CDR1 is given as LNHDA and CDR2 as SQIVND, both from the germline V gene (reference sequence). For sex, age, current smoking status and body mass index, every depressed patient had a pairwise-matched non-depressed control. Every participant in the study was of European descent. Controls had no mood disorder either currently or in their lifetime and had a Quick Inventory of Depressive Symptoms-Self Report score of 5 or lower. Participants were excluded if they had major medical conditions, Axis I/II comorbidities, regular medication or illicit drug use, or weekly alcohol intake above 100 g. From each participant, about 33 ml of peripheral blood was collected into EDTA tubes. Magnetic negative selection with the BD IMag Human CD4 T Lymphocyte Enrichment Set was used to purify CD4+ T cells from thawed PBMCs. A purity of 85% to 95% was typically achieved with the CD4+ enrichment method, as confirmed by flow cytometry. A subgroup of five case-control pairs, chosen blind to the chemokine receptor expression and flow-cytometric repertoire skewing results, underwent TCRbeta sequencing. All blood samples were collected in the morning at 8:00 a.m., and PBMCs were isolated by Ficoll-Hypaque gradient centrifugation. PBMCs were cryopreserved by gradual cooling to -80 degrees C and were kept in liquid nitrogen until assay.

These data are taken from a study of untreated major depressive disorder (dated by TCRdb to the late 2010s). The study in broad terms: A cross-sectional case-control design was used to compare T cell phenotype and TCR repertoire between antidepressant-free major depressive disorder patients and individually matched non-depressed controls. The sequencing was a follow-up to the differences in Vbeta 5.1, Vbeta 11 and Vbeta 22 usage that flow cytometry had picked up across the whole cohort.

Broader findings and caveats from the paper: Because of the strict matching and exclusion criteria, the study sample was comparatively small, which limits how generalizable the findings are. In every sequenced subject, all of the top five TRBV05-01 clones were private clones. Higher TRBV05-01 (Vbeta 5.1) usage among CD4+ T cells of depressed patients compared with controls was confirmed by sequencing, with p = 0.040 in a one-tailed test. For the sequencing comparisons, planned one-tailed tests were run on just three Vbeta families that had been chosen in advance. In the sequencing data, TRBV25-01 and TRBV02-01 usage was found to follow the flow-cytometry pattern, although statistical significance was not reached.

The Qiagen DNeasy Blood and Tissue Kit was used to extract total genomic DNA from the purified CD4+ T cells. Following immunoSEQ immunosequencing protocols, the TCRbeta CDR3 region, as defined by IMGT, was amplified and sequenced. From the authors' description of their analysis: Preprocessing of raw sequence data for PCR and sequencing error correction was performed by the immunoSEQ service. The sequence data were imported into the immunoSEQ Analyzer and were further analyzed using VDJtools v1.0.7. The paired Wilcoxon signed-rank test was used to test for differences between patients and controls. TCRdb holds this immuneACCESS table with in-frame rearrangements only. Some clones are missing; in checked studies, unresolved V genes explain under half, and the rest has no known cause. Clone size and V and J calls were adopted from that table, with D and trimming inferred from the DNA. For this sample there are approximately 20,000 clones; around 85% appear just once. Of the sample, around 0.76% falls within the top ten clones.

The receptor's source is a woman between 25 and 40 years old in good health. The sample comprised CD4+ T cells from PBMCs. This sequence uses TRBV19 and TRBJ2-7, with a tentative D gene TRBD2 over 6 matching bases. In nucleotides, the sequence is TGTGCCAGTAGTCCAGCGGGCAGGGTATTCTACGAGCAGTACTTC. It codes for CASSPAGRVFYEQYF.